The 18 T cell receptor beta chains given below trace back to one sample, sequenced in a study of control samples from healthy donors and cancer patients (TCRdb year 2020). To prepare the library, the immunoSEQ multiplex PCR assay was applied. Entries here come from immuneACCESS through TCRdb and include only in-frame sequences with V and J called. Some clones fail to appear in such tables; in the studies checked, an unresolved V gene covers under half of the shortfall, and the cause of the remainder is unknown. The sample table contains some 95,000 clones; only one count was recorded for around 88% of them. Roughly 15% of the sample lies in the top ten. Sample: blood. Every receptor here comes from a man aged 25-45 years in good health.

This rearrangement joins TRBV11-1 to TRBJ2-3, with 7 bases that match TRBD2. Germline CDR1 SGHAT, CDR2 FQDESV (reference sequence). The CDR3 is 14 amino acids. After removal of 5 bases from V and 2 bases from J, the junction contained 4 bases not matched to a gene. In DNA, the CDR3 is TGTGCCAGCAGCACTCAGCGGGACACAGATACGCAGTATTTT. Its translation: CASSTQRDTDTQYF.

The rearrangement joins TRBV15 to TRBJ1-1; D gene unclear. In germline, CDR1 is LNHNV, CDR2 YYDKDF (reference sequence). Trimming shortened V by 0 bases and J by 7 bases, and 12 bases separated the two germline ends. This CDR3 is built from 14 residues. Written as DNA, the CDR3 is TGTGCCACCAGCAGAGATTTTACAGAAAATGAAGCTTTCTTT. Translating gives CATSRDFTENEAFF.

This rearrangement joins TRBV5-6 to TRBJ1-1; D perhaps matches TRBD1 (5 bases). From germline, CDR1 is SGHDT and CDR2 YYEEEE. V lost 0 bases and J lost 6, with 12 bases in between. The CDR3 totals 14 residues. CDR3 in amino acids: CASSLGQSVAEAFF. The CDR3 DNA reads TGTGCCAGCAGCTTGGGACAGTCGGTGGCTGAAGCTTTCTTT.

The chain employs TRBV14 and TRBJ2-1, with 12 bases aligning to TRBD2. Trimming at V came to 0 bases and at J to 8 bases, leaving 11 bases not matched to a gene. Germline V gives CDR1 SGHDN, CDR2 FVKESK. The CDR3 loop spans 18 amino acids. CDR3 coding DNA: TGTGCCAGCAGCCAAGACTCGGGACTAGCGGGCTGGGGGGATGAGCAGTTCTTC. It yields the protein CASSQDSGLAGWGDEQFF.

The chain has TRBV24-1 and TRBJ2-5; TRBD1 matches 7 bases. The CDR3 consists of 15 residues. The junction had 5 bases not matched to a gene; V was cut back by 4 bases and J by 1 base. Germline V gene data show CDR1 as KGHDR and CDR2 as SFDVKD. DNA of the CDR3: TGTGCCACCAGTGAGGGTGGACAGGTCCAAGAGACCCAGTACTTC. Its protein is CATSEGGQVQETQYF.

J is TRBJ2-3 and V is TRBV24-1, with 7 bases identical to TRBD2. Germline CDR1 KGHDR, CDR2 SFDVKD. J gave up 5 bases and V 3 bases, and 7 bases lay outside the gene matches. The CDR3 totals 15 residues. This CDR3 reads CATSDLLGGRDTQYF. CDR3 sequence (DNA): TGTGCCACCAGTGATCTTCTCGGCGGGAGAGATACGCAGTATTTT.

This chain links TRBV11-3 with TRBJ1-1; 7 nucleotides line up with TRBD1. V shed 1 base and J 2 bases; nucleotides not matched to a gene: 4. There are 15 residues in the CDR3. Germline CDR1 SGHNT, CDR2 YENEEA. The CDR3 DNA sequence: TGTGCCAGCAGCTTAGCCCGGGACAGAAACACTGAAGCTTTCTTT. Its translation is CASSLARDRNTEAFF.

The chain employs TRBV7-3 and TRBJ2-7; either TRBD1 or TRBD2 may fit D (6 bases each). The length of the CDR3 is 14 residues. Per germline, CDR1 SGHTA and CDR2 FQGTGA. Trimming pared 3 bases from V and 6 bases from J, leaving 15 bases between. The CDR3 DNA reads TGTGCCAGCAGCTTTCAGGGGCCCGGGGGCGAGCAGTACTTC. Its protein is CASSFQGPGGEQYF.

V usage is TRBV29-1 and J usage is TRBJ2-1; 12 bases agree with TRBD1. Germline loops: CDR1 SQVTM, CDR2 ANQGSEA. The V segment lost 7 bases and the J segment 6 bases; nucleotides outside the gene matches: 7. This CDR3 contains 14 residues. This CDR3 reads CSEAGQGATNEQFF. As DNA, the CDR3 is TGCAGCGAAGCGGGACAGGGGGCCACCAATGAGCAGTTCTTC.

This clone turned up a few times. J is TRBJ2-5 and V is TRBV30, with 8 bases identical to TRBD1. Germline CDR1 and CDR2: GTSNPN and SVGIG (reference sequence). The CDR3 has 13 amino acids. Unmatched junction bases numbered 5, after V lost 4 bases and J lost 4 bases. In nucleotides, the CDR3 is TGTGCCTGGATGGGGACAGGCGGAGAGACCCAGTACTTC. Protein product: CAWMGTGGETQYF. Combining the CDR3 with reference TRBV30 and TRBJ2-5 gives the whole variable domain SQTIHQWPATLVQPVGSPLSLECTVEGTSNPNLYWYRQAAGRGLQLLFYSVGIGQISSEVPQNLSASRPQDRQFILSSKKLLLSDSGFYLCAWMGTGGETQYFGPGTRLLVL.

The rearrangement links TRBV27 to TRBJ2-7; 9 bases fit TRBD2. Per germline, CDR1 MNHEY and CDR2 SMNVEV (reference sequence). This CDR3 is built from 18 residues. CDR3 residues: CPRSLLPAGGGGSYEQYF. The DNA of the CDR3 is TGTCCCCGCAGTTTACTACCCGCGGGGGGGGGCGGCAGCTACGAGCAGTACTTC.

The rearrangement links TRBV3-1 (or the pseudogene TRBV3-2) to TRBJ2-3, with TRBD2 matching over 10 bases. V shed 3 bases and J 2 bases; nucleotides not matched to a gene: 8. The germline V gene encodes CDR1 LGHDT and CDR2 YNNKEL (reference sequence). This CDR3 has 17 amino acids. The CDR3 bases are TGTGCCAGCAGCCATGCGAATAGCGGGAGGTACACAGATACGCAGTATTTT. It translates to CASSHANSGRYTDTQYF.

This chain uses TRBV28 with TRBJ1-5; no definite D call. The V gene's germline CDR1 is MDHEN and CDR2 SYDVKM. The V end lost 3 bases, the J end lost 0 bases, and 6 bases lay between the germline ends. There are 14 residues in the CDR3. The CDR3: CASSLLYSNQPQHF. CDR3 in DNA: TGTGCCAGCAGTTTGTTGTATAGCAATCAGCCCCAGCATTTT.

The V call is TRBV2, the J call TRBJ1-5; 8 bases are shared with TRBD1. This CDR3 region has 12 residues. After removal of 8 bases from V and 5 bases from J, the junction contained 2 bases not matched to a gene. Germline V gives CDR1 SNHLY, CDR2 FYNNEI. The CDR3, as DNA: TGTGCCAGCGGACAGGGAGATCAGCCCCAGCATTTT. Amino acids: CASGQGDQPQHF.

This clone has only one observation. The V call is TRBV6-5, the J call TRBJ2-7; TRBD1 might be the D (6 bases). With 6 bases removed from V and 4 bases from J, the gap between germline ends came to 16 bases. CDR1 is MNHEY, CDR2 SVGAGI, per germline. CDR3 size: 14 residues. CDR3 protein: CASRLAGASYEQYF. The CDR3 bases are TGTGCCAGCAGATTGGCAGGGGCTTCTTACGAGCAGTACTTC.

The chain combines TRBV2 with TRBJ2-7, with a tentative D call TRBD2 (5 bases). In germline, CDR1 is SNHLY, CDR2 FYNNEI. The CDR3 is made up of 14 amino acids. V lost 5 bases and J 5 bases, leaving 16 bases between the germline ends. The CDR3 sequence: CASSYRGPSNEQYF. The DNA of the CDR3 is TGTGCCAGCAGTTATCGGGGTCCCAGCAACGAGCAGTACTTC. The complete variable domain, with remaining parts taken from reference TRBV2 and TRBJ2-7, reads EPEVTQTPSHQVTQMGQEVILRCVPISNHLYFYWYRQILGQKVEFLVSFYNNEISEKSEIFDDQFSVERPDGSNFTLKIRSTKLEDSAMYFCASSYRGPSNEQYFGPGTRLTVT.

The chain combines TRBV11-3 with TRBJ2-5, with D maybe TRBD2 (6 bases). The CDR3 is 14 amino acids. CDR1 and CDR2 (germline): SGHNT, YENEEA. Trimming shortened V by 0 bases and J by 2 bases, and 7 bases separated the two germline ends. CDR3 residues: CASSLDRGQETQYF. CDR3 DNA sequence: TGTGCCAGCAGCTTAGATCGGGGGCAAGAGACCCAGTACTTC.

This clone showed up just once. The chain couples TRBV29-1 to TRBJ1-1; TRBD1 matches at 8 bases. Per germline, CDR1 SQVTM and CDR2 ANQGSEA. The CDR3 has 16 residues. The ends lost 8 bases at V and 8 bases at J; junction bases unmatched: 22. DNA of the CDR3: TGCAGCTCCGAGAGAGTCGGGGGCTCAGGGGGCTCCGAAGCTTTCTTT. Its translation is CSSERVGGSGGSEAFF.